This section outlines one T cell receptor (beta chain) sequence together with its context. This clone turned up a few times. It has no known antigen specificity. No much larger clone is present one base from it, and per-base qualities are unavailable. The trial excluded patients who had a history of autoimmune disease or were on systemic immunosuppression. Peripheral blood for TCR sequencing was collected from all dose cohorts at baseline, on cycle 4 day 1, and on cycle 7 day 1. The samples were drawn from a first-in-human, open-label, multicenter phase I dose-escalation trial of ivuxolimab. Adults with locally advanced or metastatic melanoma, renal cell, hepatocellular, or head and neck squamous cell carcinoma were enrolled in the trial. Before TCR sequencing, CD4+ T cells and CD8+ T cells from peripheral blood were sorted into separate populations. The data belong to a study of OX40 agonist ivuxolimab in advanced cancers. General notes on the study: The costimulatory receptor OX40 (CD134) was targeted by ivuxolimab, a fully human IgG2 agonistic monoclonal antibody. Intravenous ivuxolimab was administered to patients every 2 weeks at six dose levels: 0.01, 0.1, 0.3, 1.5, 3 and 10 mg/kg. Of the approximately 54 patients in dose escalation, about 20 had hepatocellular carcinoma, around 15 had melanoma, 9 had renal cell carcinoma and 9 had head and neck cancer. In the dose-escalation cohort, around 80% of patients were male, and the mean age was roughly 60 years with a range of 23 to 79. Patients were allowed to have had prior anti-PD-1, anti-PD-L1 or anti-CTLA-4 therapy, and more than 35% of the dose-escalation patients had been treated with checkpoint inhibitors. Partial responses were achieved by three dose-escalation patients, of whom one had hepatocellular carcinoma and two had cutaneous melanoma. Peripheral TCRbeta sequencing aimed to test whether ivuxolimab altered TCR sequence diversity and caused clonal T-cell expansion. The paper describes the monotherapy dose-escalation part (N ≈ 49 patients) of the phase I trial of ivuxolimab.

For sequencing of the TCRbeta CDR3 region, genomic DNA was extracted from the sorted cells. The immunoSEQ Assay was used for sequencing of TCRbeta CDR3 regions. Entries here come from immuneACCESS through TCRdb and include only in-frame sequences with V and J called. Some clones fail to appear in such tables; in the studies checked, an unresolved V gene covers under half of the shortfall, and the cause of the remainder is unknown. Here the sample has 15,000 to 20,000 clones; around 60% occur a single time. The ten largest make up roughly 8.3% of the sample. Including the terminal cysteine and phenylalanine, the CDR3 comprises 14 residues. Left in the record is the CDR3 DNA by itself, 42 bases read in frame from the first base. V and J are trimmed by 5 bases and 11 bases, and the gene matches miss 7 bases of the junction. Via the germline V gene, CDR1 is SNHLY and CDR2 FYNNEI. Results and caveats for the whole study, not just this receptor: Antigen specificity was not determined for the clonally expanded peripheral T cells. At doses of 0.1 to 3.0 mg/kg, clonal expansion of both CD4+ and CD8+ blood T cells was observed from baseline to week 6. Low levels of normalized T-cell clonal expansion were also seen in some patients who did not respond. After ivuxolimab, CD8+ T cells had more expanded clones than CD4+ T cells on average. In the 0.1-3.0 mg/kg groups, partial responders were among the patients with the lowest normalized peripheral clonal expansion, particularly in CD8+ T cells.

Sequencing used CD4+ or CD8+ T cells sorted from blood, obtained in a trial of the OX40 agonist ivuxolimab. The sequence was collected from an adult with an advanced solid tumor such as melanoma, head and neck, liver or kidney cancer. This receptor chain uses TRBV2 and TRBJ1-6, with TRBD1 matching 9 junction bases. The sequence in DNA is TGTGCCAGCAGTCGACAGGGGGAATATACACCCCTCCACTTT. It translates as CASSRQGEYTPLHF. The reference TRBV2 and TRBJ1-6 proteins fill in what lies around the CDR3, so the full variable domain reads EPEVTQTPSHQVTQMGQEVILRCVPISNHLYFYWYRQILGQKVEFLVSFYNNEISEKSEIFDDQFSVERPDGSNFTLKIRSTKLEDSAMYFCASSRQGEYTPLHFGNGTRLTVT.